Presented here are 29 T cell receptor beta chains from one specimen sequenced in a study of blood T cells in healthy people across ages. Primers used in a second PCR of roughly 6 to 11 cycles were a sample-barcoded 5' primer and a J-beta primer mix. TCRdb fed the 5' RACE reads into MiXCR, producing one record per CDR3 protein. The table has some 700,000 distinct CDR3 sequences, roughly two fifths seen once. The sample was blood. The receptor set was obtained from a woman aged 60-75 years in good health.

The CDR3 DNA sequence: TGTGCCAGCACGGGACTAGCGGGAGTGCATGAGCAGTTCTTC. This gives the protein CASTGLAGVHEQFF. The chain combines TRBV14 with TRBJ2-1, with TRBD2 matching 14 bases. The CDR3 sequence is 14 residues long. V gave up 7 bases and J gave up 8 bases; unmatched junction bases: 4. Germline loops: CDR1 SGHDN, CDR2 FVKESK.

In this sample, this clonotype turned up a few times. V gene TRBV7-9 combines with J gene TRBJ1-4; D may be TRBD1 (5 bases). The CDR3 runs to 15 residues. Germline values: CDR1 SEHNR, CDR2 FQNEAQ (reference sequence). V lost 8 bases, J lost 7 bases, and 20 bases lay in between. The CDR3 DNA reads TGTGCCAGCGGCTATGATTGGGACGTGGGTGAAAAACTGTTTTTT. It codes for CASGYDWDVGEKLFF.

The gene calls are TRBV4-2 and TRBJ2-3; 15 bases agree with TRBD2. The CDR3 length is 17 residues. After removal of 4 bases from V and 4 bases from J, the junction contained 6 bases not matched to a gene. The germline gives CDR1 LGHNA, CDR2 YNFKEQ. The CDR3 nucleotides are TGTGCCAGCAGCCGTGGACTAGCGGGGGGGCCAGCAGATACGCAGTATTTT. As protein: CASSRGLAGGPADTQYF.

This clonotype was counted ten times or more. The rearrangement links TRBV5-1 to TRBJ2-7; no clear D gene. Per the germline V gene, CDR1 is SGHRS and CDR2 is YFSETQ. The CDR3 has 13 amino acids. V lost 0 bases, J lost 5 bases, and 9 bases lay in between. CDR3 coding DNA: TGCGCCAGCAGCTTGGGGCAGGCGAACGAGCAGTACTTC. Residues: CASSLGQANEQYF.

V gene TRBV5-1 combines with J gene TRBJ2-4; a possible D gene is TRBD2 (5 bases). Per germline, CDR1 SGHRS and CDR2 YFSETQ. The CDR3 covers 15 residues. Trimming left V 2 bases short and J 9 bases short, with 18 bases between. DNA for the CDR3: TGCGCCAGCAGCTTTACTGGACCCAGCGGAACCATTCAGTACTTC. Protein: CASSFTGPSGTIQYF.

About this clonotype: The junction departs from the called germline gene at one end, perhaps through a read error. This sequence joins TRBV20-1 and TRBJ2-3; 8 positions agree with TRBD2. Germline CDR1 reads DFQATT; CDR2 reads SNEGSKA (reference sequence). CDR3 length: 14 residues. CDR3 sequence (DNA): TGCAGTGCTAGATCGGGGGGGCGGACAGATGCGCAGTATTTT. It codes for CSARSGGRTDAQYF.

This clonotype was recorded at least ten times. V usage is TRBV13 and J usage is TRBJ2-7; 15 bases agree with TRBD2. This CDR3 comprises 16 residues. Germline V gene lookup returns CDR1 PRHDT and CDR2 FYEKMQ (reference sequence). J was trimmed by 6 bases and V by 2 bases; bases with no gene match: 5. For the CDR3, the DNA is TGTGCCAGCAGCTTAACTGGGACTAGCGGGAGGCGCGAGCAGTACTTC. Amino acid sequence: CASSLTGTSGRREQYF.

The table lists this clonotype with a few counts. This sequence joins TRBV20-1 and TRBJ2-7; D gene unclear. The CDR3 has 15 residues. V lost 1 base and J 2 bases, leaving 15 bases between the germline ends. Germline V lookup: CDR1 DFQATT, CDR2 SNEGSKA (reference sequence). The CDR3 loop is CSARAFDKEAYEQYF. CDR3 nucleotides: TGCAGTGCTAGAGCCTTCGACAAAGAAGCCTACGAGCAGTACTTC.

The genes are TRBV29-1 and TRBJ2-4, with 9 positions matching TRBD1. J was trimmed by 13 bases and V by 6 bases; bases with no gene match: 13. Germline CDR1 reads SQVTM; CDR2 reads ANQGSEA. The CDR3 covers 13 residues. Written as DNA, the CDR3 is TGCAGCGTAAAGGGGACAGGGACGGGGGAGCAGTACTTC. Amino acids: CSVKGTGTGEQYF.

The rearrangement links TRBV2 to TRBJ2-7; D call uncertain. The ends were cut back, 1 base at V and 0 bases at J, with 10 bases in the middle. The CDR3 length is 15 residues. Looked up from germline, CDR1 is SNHLY and CDR2 is FYNNEI. The CDR3 DNA is TGTGCCAGCAGTGAAGGGTGGGGTTCCTCCTACGAGCAGTACTTC. Encoded protein: CASSEGWGSSYEQYF.

The gene calls are TRBV6-6 and TRBJ1-1; D is perhaps TRBD1 (5 bases). CDR3 length: 14 amino acids. V was clipped by 5 bases and J by 1 base, with 11 bases between them. Germline V gene lookup returns CDR1 MNHNY and CDR2 SVGAGI (reference sequence). CDR3 region: CASSIPDTNTEAFF. CDR3 sequence (DNA): TGTGCCAGCAGTATCCCGGACACGAACACTGAAGCTTTCTTT.

The chain joins TRBV20-1 to TRBJ1-5, with D perhaps matching TRBD1 (6 bases). Germline loops: CDR1 DFQATT, CDR2 SNEGSKA (reference sequence). There are 14 residues in the CDR3. Trimming removed 0 bases at V and 1 base at J, with 7 bases between. For the CDR3, the DNA is TGCAGTGCTAGAGAAGGGGGAAGCAATCAGCCCCAGCATTTT. This gives the protein CSAREGGSNQPQHF.

The rearrangement links TRBV7-2 to TRBJ2-5; 7 bases are a match to TRBD1. The V segment lost 6 bases and the J segment 4 bases; nucleotides outside the gene matches: 8. Germline lookup yields CDR1 SGHTA and CDR2 FQGNSA. The CDR3 has 14 residues. In DNA form, the CDR3 reads TGTGCCAGCAGTTCCGACAGGGCATCAGAGACCCAGTACTTC. This gives the protein CASSSDRASETQYF.

J is TRBJ2-5 and V is TRBV7-2; 11 bases map to TRBD2. The germline V gene encodes CDR1 SGHTA and CDR2 FQGNSA. This CDR3 spans 15 amino acids. After removal of 7 bases from V and 1 base from J, the junction contained 5 bases not matched to a gene. This CDR3 reads CASKLGTSGQETQYF. DNA for the CDR3: TGTGCCAGCAAACTCGGGACTAGCGGCCAAGAGACCCAGTACTTC.

V and J are TRBV12-3 or TRBV12-4 and TRBJ2-7; TRBD1 matches at 7 bases. V trimming: 6 bases; J trimming: 5 bases; junction bases outside the gene matches: 7. The CDR3 has 13 amino acids. CDR3 residues: CASSQSTGDEQYF. The CDR3 DNA is TGTGCCAGCAGCCAAAGTACAGGGGACGAGCAGTACTTC.

The chain couples TRBV25-1 to TRBJ2-3; D may be TRBD1 (5 bases). V gave up 4 bases and J gave up 5 bases, with 22 bases separating them. CDR1 and CDR2 (germline): MGHDK, SYGVNS. The CDR3 extends over 17 amino acids. For the CDR3, the DNA is TGTGCCAGCAGTGCCCTACGAGATCTTTATACAGGAGATACGCAGTATTTT. Encoded protein: CASSALRDLYTGDTQYF.

In its sample, this clonotype was seen a few times. V and J are TRBV3-1 and TRBJ1-2; D is uncertain. V was shortened by 1 base and J by 2 bases, with 8 bases between the two germline ends. The germline CDR1 and CDR2 sequences are LGHDT and YNNKEL (reference sequence). The CDR3 is 14 residues long. The CDR3 sequence is CASSQVAGNYGYTF. The CDR3 DNA reads as TGTGCCAGCAGCCAAGTTGCGGGGAACTATGGCTACACCTTC.

The chain uses TRBV12-3 or TRBV12-4 and TRBJ2-7, with D possibly being TRBD1 or TRBD2 (5 bases each). Deletions cut 3 bases from V and 5 bases from J, with 23 bases between. This CDR3 contains 17 residues. The CDR3 loop reads CASSLSPQRGSTDEQYF. CDR3 in DNA: TGTGCCAGCAGTTTGTCTCCACAGAGGGGTTCTACCGACGAGCAGTACTTC.

The V call is TRBV7-2, the J call TRBJ1-2; 8 bases match TRBD1. Germline-derived CDR1 and CDR2 are SGHTA and FQGNSA. This CDR3 comprises 15 residues. V shed 5 bases, J shed 4 bases, and the junction held 9 bases outside the gene matches. The CDR3 loop is CASSAGTGGGYGYTF. The CDR3, as DNA: TGTGCCAGCAGCGCAGGGACAGGTGGAGGCTATGGCTACACCTTC.

There are a few counts of this clonotype. This chain links TRBV20-1 with TRBJ2-3; 10 bases line up with TRBD2. J lost 8 bases, V lost 1 base, and 12 bases had no gene match. In germline, CDR1 is DFQATT, CDR2 SNEGSKA (reference sequence). The CDR3 runs 16 residues. CDR3 protein: CSARVRASGSIGTQYF. CDR3 DNA: TGCAGTGCTAGAGTTCGGGCTAGCGGGAGTATAGGTACGCAGTATTTT.

This clonotype was seen a few times. This chain connects TRBV5-6 to TRBJ2-3; maybe TRBD1 (6 bases). This CDR3 region has 16 residues. Trimming took off 2 bases at V and 5 bases at J, with 18 bases between the two ends. CDR1 is SGHDT and CDR2 is YYEEEE in the germline V gene. DNA of the CDR3: TGTGCCAGCAGCTTTGGATGGGACATAAGGAGAGATACGCAGTATTTT. Encoded protein: CASSFGWDIRRDTQYF.

The chain recombines TRBV2 with TRBJ1-5; 7 bases line up with TRBD1. CDR1 is SNHLY and CDR2 is FYNNEI in the germline V gene. Trimming took 5 bases from V and 6 from J; bases not matched to a gene: 7. This CDR3 is built from 14 residues. The CDR3 region is CASSRQGPGQPQHF. The CDR3 bases are TGTGCCAGCAGTCGACAGGGTCCAGGTCAGCCCCAGCATTTT.

The CDR3 here is CASRPRQSDYLYGNTIYF. The CDR3 DNA reads as TGTGCCAGCAGGCCGCGACAGAGCGACTATTTATACGGAAACACCATATATTTT. This chain links TRBV6-2 or TRBV6-3 with TRBJ1-3; tentative D call: TRBD1 (5 bases). CDR3 size: 18 residues. Germline V gene data show CDR1 as MNHEY and CDR2 as SVGEGT. The V end lost 6 bases, the J end lost 4 bases, and 25 bases lay between the germline ends.

Concerning this clonotype itself: One base away lies a much larger clone, so this may be a sequencing read error. V usage is TRBV4-3 and J usage is TRBJ2-4; tentatively, D is TRBD1 or TRBD2 (5 bases each). CDR1 and CDR2 from the germline V gene are LGHNA and YSLEER. This CDR3 is 17 amino acids long. CDR3 residues: CASSQGEGPLAKSIQYF. CDR3 in DNA: TGCGCCAGCAGCCAAGGCGAGGGGCCCCTAGCCAAAAGCATTCAGTACTTC.

The gene calls are TRBV10-3 and TRBJ2-1, with TRBD2 as a possible D gene (5 bases). Looked up from germline, CDR1 is ENHRY and CDR2 is SYGVKD. The ends were cut back, 11 bases at V and 4 bases at J, with 21 bases in the middle. This CDR3 region has 15 residues. CDR3 DNA: TGTGCCCCATATTCCCGGGGTCCCTCTTACAATGAGCAGTTCTTC. Translating gives CAPYSRGPSYNEQFF.

This clonotype was found many times. The CDR3 DNA sequence: TGCGCCAGCAGCCAAGGTACGGGTTTAACCTACGAGCAGTACTTC. It specifies CASSQGTGLTYEQYF. V and J are TRBV4-3 and TRBJ2-7; no clear D gene. The V gene lost 1 base and the J gene lost 2 bases, with 12 bases spanning the gap. The CDR3 covers 15 residues. Per the germline V gene, CDR1 is LGHNA and CDR2 is YSLEER.

This rearrangement joins TRBV24-1 to TRBJ2-2; TRBD2 aligns across 11 bases. Germline V lookup: CDR1 KGHDR, CDR2 SFDVKD. The CDR3 length is 16 residues. Unmatched junction bases numbered 4, after V lost 4 bases and J lost 4 bases. Written as DNA, the CDR3 is TGTGCCACCAGTGAGTCCGGGACTAGCGGCACCGGGGAGCTGTTTTTT. It is translated as CATSESGTSGTGELFF.

The chain has TRBV6-6 and TRBJ2-2, with 9 bases aligning to TRBD2. Germline V gives CDR1 MNHNY, CDR2 SVGAGI (reference sequence). The CDR3 spans 15 residues. The ends lost 6 bases at V and 4 bases at J; junction bases unmatched: 6. CDR3 coding DNA: TGTGCCAGCAGGGCTAGCGGGATCGGCACCGGGGAGCTGTTTTTT. Protein product: CASRASGIGTGELFF.

J is TRBJ1-2 and V is TRBV12-3 or TRBV12-4; TRBD1 is a possible D gene (5 bases). The germline V and J ends were trimmed by 6 bases and 2 bases, with 16 bases remaining between them. The CDR3 spans 15 residues. CDR3: CASSPLGTGNYGYTF. CDR3 sequence (DNA): TGTGCCAGCAGCCCCTTAGGGACGGGAAACTATGGCTACACCTTC.